This T cell receptor beta chain was sequenced in a study of OX40 agonist ivuxolimab in advanced cancers. Looking at the study overall: Two patients with cutaneous melanoma and one with hepatocellular carcinoma, three in total, showed partial responses.

The CDR3 is made up of 15 amino acids. Germline CDR1 and CDR2: SGHDT and YYEEEE. V lost 0 bases and J 0 bases, leaving 10 bases between the germline ends. Assay: immunoSEQ multiplex PCR; the TCRdb copy retains only in-frame clones and omits some. Of around 79,000 clones in the sample, 88% are singletons; the top ten hold about 4%. The source is an adult with an advanced solid tumor such as melanoma, head and neck, liver or kidney cancer. The sequencing here drew on CD4+ or CD8+ T cells sorted from blood, taken in a trial of the OX40 agonist ivuxolimab. The rearrangement joins TRBV5-6 to TRBJ2-7, with a weak D call TRBD1 (5 bases). The CDR3 nucleotides are TGTGCCAGCAGCTTGGGAGCAGGGATCTCCTACGAGCAGTACTTC. Protein sequence: CASSLGAGISYEQYF.